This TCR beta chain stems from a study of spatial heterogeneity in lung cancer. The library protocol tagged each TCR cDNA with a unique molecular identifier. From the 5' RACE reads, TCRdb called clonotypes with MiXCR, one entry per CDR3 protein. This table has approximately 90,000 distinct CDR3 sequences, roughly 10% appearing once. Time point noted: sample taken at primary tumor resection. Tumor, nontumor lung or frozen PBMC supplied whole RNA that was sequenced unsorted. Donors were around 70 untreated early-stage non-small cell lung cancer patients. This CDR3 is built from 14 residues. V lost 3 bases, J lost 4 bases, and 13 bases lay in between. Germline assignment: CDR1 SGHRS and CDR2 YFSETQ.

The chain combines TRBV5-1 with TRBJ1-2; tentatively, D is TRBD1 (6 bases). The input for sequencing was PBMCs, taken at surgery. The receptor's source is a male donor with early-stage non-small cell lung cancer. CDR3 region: CASSWLQGTYGYTF. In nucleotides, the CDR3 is TGCGCCAGCAGCTGGCTACAGGGTACCTATGGCTACACCTTC.